This TCR beta chain was profiled in a study of cytomegalovirus exposure and HLA in healthy donors. The primer mix had 60 Vbeta and 13 Jbeta primers. Clones were sequenced by immunoSEQ multiplex PCR, and TCRdb holds only the in-frame ones, with some missing. The sample shows about 99,000 clones, almost 80% of them seen only once. Germline-derived CDR1 and CDR2 are SGHNT and YENEEA. There are 16 residues in the CDR3. J lost 7 bases, V lost 0 bases, and 8 bases had no gene match. V and J are TRBV11-3 and TRBJ2-1, with 8 nucleotides matching TRBD2. The receptor was isolated from a man between 50 and 59 years old in good health and CMV-seropositive. The sample consisted of PBMCs. The chain's CDR3 is CASSLEGSGTRNEQFF. CDR3 coding DNA: TGTGCCAGCAGCTTAGAGGGTAGCGGGACTAGAAATGAGCAGTTCTTC.